Sequencing of this T cell receptor beta chain was carried out in a study of shared clonotypes between healthy human individuals. Study at large: CD4 naive and memory got three plates each, CD8 naive two, CD8 memory one. Findings and limits, study-wide: Non-shared clonotypes displayed generation probabilities falling below those of clonotypes present in all four donors.

The split of CD4+ cells yielded CD45RA+ naive and CD45RA-negative memory subsets. The table came from immunoSEQ multiplex PCR; TCRdb's copy has only in-frame clones and leaves some out. The profile shows a few million clones, roughly 93% of them singletons. The length of the CDR3 is 15 residues. CDR1 and CDR2 from the germline V gene are SNHLY and FYNNEI. V lost 4 bases and J 8 bases, leaving 18 bases between the germline ends. Details on this clone: Its target is not known.

The gene calls are TRBV2 and TRBJ2-1; D not resolved. The receptor comes from a man aged 18 to 29 in good health. Some clones in this sample may be carry-over from other donors' samples. The sample comprised naive CD4+ T cells from PBMCs. The subset: CD45RA+ positively selected. The CDR3 loop is CASSVRLSSFHEQFF. CDR3 nucleotides: TGTGCCAGCAGTGTCCGGCTCAGTAGCTTCCATGAGCAGTTCTTC.